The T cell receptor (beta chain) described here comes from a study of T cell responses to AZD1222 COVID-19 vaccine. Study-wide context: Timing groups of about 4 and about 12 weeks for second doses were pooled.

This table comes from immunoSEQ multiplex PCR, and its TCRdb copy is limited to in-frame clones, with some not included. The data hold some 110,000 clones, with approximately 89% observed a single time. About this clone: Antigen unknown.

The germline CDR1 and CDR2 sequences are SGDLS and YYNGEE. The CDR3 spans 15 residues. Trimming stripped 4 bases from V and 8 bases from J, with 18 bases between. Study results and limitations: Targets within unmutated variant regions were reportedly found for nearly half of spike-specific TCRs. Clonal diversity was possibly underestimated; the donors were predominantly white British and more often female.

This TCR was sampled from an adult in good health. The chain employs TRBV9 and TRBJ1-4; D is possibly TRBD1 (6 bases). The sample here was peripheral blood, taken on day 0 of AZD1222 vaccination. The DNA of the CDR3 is TGTGCCAGCAGCAGACTCGACAGTGGGGGCGAAAAACTGTTTTTT. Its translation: CASSRLDSGGEKLFF.